This TCR beta chain was observed in a study of CD8 T cells in Susac syndrome. About this clonotype itself: The antigen is not known.

The multiple sclerosis control group was made up of treatment-naive patients with stable or active relapsing-remitting disease. Isolation of CD8+ and CD4+ T cells was performed negatively, whereas enrichment of TEMRA cells was done by FACS. Study-wide results and caveats: The authors acknowledged that the study's TCR sequencing and HLA analysis involved relatively few individuals.

Trimming cost V 8 bases and J 1 base, with 14 bases left between them. The CDR3 contains 14 residues. Per germline, CDR1 ENHRY and CDR2 SYGVKD. With random hexamers, roughly 0.45 to 1 ug RNA was reverse transcribed. Amplification of the TCR beta CDR3 was carried out by immunoSEQ multiplex PCR, which spanned a total of 54 Vbeta and 13 Jbeta segments. TCRdb processed the immunoSEQ multiplex PCR reads anew with MiXCR; each CDR3 protein has one entry. Of over 300,000 distinct CDR3 sequences listed, roughly 94% were seen once; the top ten hold roughly 0.059%. Sequenced sample: CD4+ T cells from PBMCs. The receptor was isolated from a human donor with multiple sclerosis. The gene calls are TRBV10-3 and TRBJ1-1; a possible D gene is TRBD1 (5 bases). The CDR3 reads CAICGAPRNTEAFF. CDR3 nucleotides: TGTGCCATCTGTGGGGCCCCGCGGAACACTGAAGCTTTCTTT.